The entry below describes one T cell receptor (beta chain). This entry comes from a study of T cell responses to AZD1222 COVID-19 vaccine. Germline V CDR1 and CDR2: MNHEY, SVGEGT. The CDR3 is made up of 14 amino acids. V gave up 2 bases and J gave up 2 bases, with 7 bases separating them. Method: immunoSEQ multiplex PCR; TCRdb's copy keeps in-frame clones and lacks some. The table lists approximately 220,000 clones, roughly 91% of them singletons, with about 1% in the top ten. This clonotype originated in an adult in good health. The V and J genes are TRBV6-2 or TRBV6-3 and TRBJ1-5, with D hard to call. Source: peripheral blood, taken on day 0 of MenACWY control vaccination. In DNA, the CDR3 is TGTGCCAGCAGTTACGTGAGGGGCAATCAGCCCCAGCATTTT. This sequence encodes CASSYVRGNQPQHF.